The present entry profiles one TCR beta chain with its context. This sample is drawn from a study of blood T cell repertoires in COVID-19. Across the study: Spain, Italy and the United States supplied samples that represented acute and convalescent COVID-19. In each case, the material was cDNA or gDNA derived from T cells, B-cell-depleted T cells, or PBMCs.

This CDR3 has 16 residues. Germline CDR1 and CDR2: MNHNY and SVGAGI (reference sequence). Trimming shortened V by 2 bases and J by 4 bases, and 17 bases separated the two germline ends. Per the authors' pipeline: How many nucleated cells were present was estimated from reference gene primer amplification. The repertoire was sequenced with immunoSEQ multiplex PCR; TCRdb's copy has only in-frame clones and lacks some. That table gives V, J and clone size, and the DNA gave D and trimming. Among approximately 120,000 clones listed, roughly 88% were seen once. What was sequenced was peripheral blood. This chain joins TRBV6-6 and TRBJ1-2; tentative D call: TRBD1 (6 bases). The clonotype was recovered from a human donor in a cohort sampled during active COVID-19. The CDR3 DNA sequence: TGTGCCAGCAGTTACGAATCACAGGGTTTGGGCTATGGCTACACCTTC. Its translation: CASSYESQGLGYGYTF.